The source of this T cell receptor beta chain is a study of human T cells and chemical hapten exposure. For the study at large: Skin on the upper inner arm, around 2 cm by around 2 cm in size, was sensitized with 2% DPC. The study patch tested 0.01% DPC on the upper back and read results at 6 days. Findings and caveats of the study: Clustering by CDR3 similarity yielded significantly more large clusters from expanded TCRs than controls.

J gave up 7 bases and V 4 bases, and 4 bases lay outside the gene matches. The CDR3 totals 14 residues. Germline assignment: CDR1 SGHVS and CDR2 FQNEAQ. There are a few counts of this clonotype. The antigen remains undetermined. Described time point: patch test 1, 2 weeks after DPC sensitization. Documented treatment: therapeutic diphenylcyclopropenone sensitization with weekly scalp DPC. Each patch-test visit's blood sample preceded patch application. TCRdb passed the RACE reads through MiXCR, listing each CDR3 protein once. Of approximately 400,000 distinct CDR3 sequences in the sample, around 4.8% were seen once.

The TCR sequence derives from a woman aged 50 to 60 with alopecia areata. Some clones in this sample may be carry-over from other donors' samples. The input for sequencing was whole blood, taken in connection with sensitization to the hapten diphenylcyclopropenone (DPC). The V call is TRBV7-8, the J call TRBJ1-6, with 7 positions matching TRBD1. CDR3 amino acids: CASSSGDSNSPLHF. The CDR3 nucleotides read TGTGCCAGCAGCTCGGGGGACAGCAATTCACCCCTCCACTTT. Full variable domain (rest looked up from reference TRBV7-8 and TRBJ1-6): GAGVSQSPRYKVAKRGQDVALRCDPISGHVSLFWYQQALGQGPEFLTYFQNEAQLDKSGLPSDRFFAERPEGSVSTLKIQRTQQEDSAVYLCASSSGDSNSPLHFGNGTRLTVT.